What follows are 17 T cell receptor beta chains derived from one specimen sequenced in a study of cytomegalovirus exposure and HLA in healthy donors. The PCR used 60 Vbeta and 13 Jbeta primers. Sequencing was performed with immunoSEQ multiplex PCR; in TCRdb, only in-frame clones are kept and a portion is missing. The sample contains approximately 200,000 clones, almost 85% of which appear only once. Sequenced sample: PBMCs. These receptors were taken from a boy younger than 18 in good health and CMV-seronegative.

V gene TRBV29-1 combines with J gene TRBJ2-2; 8 bases map to TRBD2. Germline values: CDR1 SQVTM, CDR2 ANQGSEA. The J segment lost 5 bases and the V segment lost 6 bases, leaving 5 bases of the junction unmatched. The CDR3 sequence is 13 residues long. The CDR3 sequence is CSVSGRGTGELFF. CDR3 bases: TGCAGCGTCAGCGGGAGAGGAACCGGGGAGCTGTTTTTT.

The chain links TRBV18 to TRBJ2-1; 16 nucleotides align to TRBD2. The CDR3 consists of 19 residues. Germline CDR1 KGHSH, CDR2 LQKENI. Trimming cost V 1 base and J 1 base; bases outside gene matches: 4. The CDR3 nucleotides read TGTGCCAGCTCACCACTAGGGACTAGCGGGAGGGGTTCCTACAATGAGCAGTTCTTC. Translating it yields CASSPLGTSGRGSYNEQFF.

The V gene is TRBV28, the J gene TRBJ2-2; TRBD2 might be the D (5 bases). Per germline, CDR1 MDHEN and CDR2 SYDVKM. This CDR3 comprises 11 residues. With 5 bases removed from V and 7 bases from J, the gap between germline ends came to 5 bases. In DNA form, the CDR3 reads TGTGCCAGCAGTGGGAGCGGGGAGCTGTTTTTT. Translating gives CASSGSGELFF.

This clone has just one count. The rearrangement joins TRBV5-1 to TRBJ1-3; possibly TRBD1 for D (5 bases). Trimming left V 4 bases short and J 0 bases short, with 14 bases between. This CDR3 is built from 16 residues. The V gene's germline CDR1 is SGHRS and CDR2 YFSETQ. The CDR3 protein is CASSTSRAGSGNTIYF. As DNA, the CDR3 is TGCGCCAGCAGCACCTCCAGGGCAGGCTCTGGAAACACCATATATTTT. Complete variable domain (other parts from reference TRBV5-1 and TRBJ1-3): KAGVTQTPRYLIKTRGQQVTLSCSPISGHRSVSWYQQTPGQGLQFLFEYFSETQRNKGNFPGRFSGRQFSNSRSEMNVSTLELGDSALYLCASSTSRAGSGNTIYFGEGSWLTVV.

The chain couples TRBV10-1 to TRBJ2-7; a weak D match, TRBD1 (5 bases). V was clipped by 4 bases and J by 4 bases, with 14 bases between them. This CDR3 region has 14 residues. Germline assignment: CDR1 WNHNN and CDR2 SYGVQD (reference sequence). CDR3 loop: CASSVGVKGYEQYF. The CDR3 region has the DNA TGCGCCAGCAGTGTAGGGGTTAAGGGATACGAGCAGTACTTC.

This rearrangement joins TRBV14 to TRBJ2-5; 9 nucleotides agree with TRBD2. Germline V gives CDR1 SGHDN, CDR2 FVKESK. The J segment lost 1 base and the V segment lost 0 bases, leaving 9 bases of the junction unmatched. This CDR3 has 18 amino acids. The CDR3 spells CASSQETGLAGSQETQYF. In nucleotides, the CDR3 is TGTGCCAGCAGCCAAGAAACCGGGCTAGCGGGATCCCAAGAGACCCAGTACTTC. The entire variable domain, with the rest obtained from reference TRBV14 and TRBJ2-5, is as follows: EAGVTQFPSHSVIEKGQTVTLRCDPISGHDNLYWYRRVMGKEIKFLLHFVKESKQDESGMPNNRFLAERTGGTYSTLKVQPAELEDSGVYFCASSQETGLAGSQETQYFGPGTRLLVL.

This clone showed up just a few times. The genes are TRBV9 and TRBJ1-3, with D possibly TRBD1 on 6 matching bases. V was clipped by 0 bases and J by 0 bases, with 13 bases between them. The CDR3 has 17 residues. Looked up from germline, CDR1 is SGDLS and CDR2 is YYNGEE. This CDR3 reads CASSVEGGQISGNTIYF. The CDR3 DNA reads as TGTGCCAGCAGCGTAGAAGGCGGACAGATCTCTGGAAACACCATATATTTT.

This clone was found once. The chain joins TRBV2 to TRBJ1-1, with TRBD1 as a possible D gene (5 bases). Trimming shortened V by 6 bases and J by 7 bases, and 15 bases separated the two germline ends. The CDR3 has 13 amino acids. Germline values: CDR1 SNHLY, CDR2 FYNNEI. The CDR3 protein is CASREWDSSEAFF. DNA for the CDR3: TGTGCCAGCAGGGAGTGGGACTCCAGTGAAGCTTTCTTT.

The chain links TRBV30 to TRBJ2-7, with D hard to call. V dropped 1 base and J dropped 6 bases, with 10 bases sitting between them. This CDR3 is built from 12 residues. Germline-derived CDR1 and CDR2 are GTSNPN and SVGIG (reference sequence). CDR3: CAWSGAVCEQYF. The DNA for the CDR3 is TGTGCCTGGAGTGGGGCAGTATGCGAGCAGTACTTC.

The rearrangement links TRBV5-4 to TRBJ2-1; 12 nucleotides match TRBD2. CDR1 SGHNT and CDR2 YYREEE come from the germline V gene (reference sequence). The CDR3 runs 17 residues. V gave up 4 bases and J gave up 8 bases; unmatched junction bases: 13. CDR3 amino acids: CASSPGTSGLYRDEQFF. In DNA, the CDR3 is TGTGCCAGCAGCCCCGGGACTAGCGGGTTGTATCGCGATGAGCAGTTCTTC.

This clone was observed a few times. J is TRBJ2-1 and V is TRBV27; 14 nucleotides match TRBD2. The V gene end was trimmed by 5 bases and the J gene end by 9 bases; junction bases not matched to a gene: 9. Germline values: CDR1 MNHEY, CDR2 SMNVEV (reference sequence). This CDR3 spans 16 amino acids. CDR3 loop: CASSRLAGGPRGEQFF. The CDR3 nucleotides are TGTGCCAGCAGTAGACTAGCGGGAGGGCCTCGGGGTGAGCAGTTCTTC.

The V and J genes are TRBV6-5 and TRBJ1-6; D might be TRBD1 (6 bases). Trimming shortened V by 2 bases and J by 8 bases, and 10 bases separated the two germline ends. Germline CDR1 MNHEY, CDR2 SVGAGI. CDR3 size: 14 residues. As DNA, the CDR3 is TGTGCCAGCAGTTACAAGGGGGGGGATTCACCCCTCCACTTT. This translates into CASSYKGGDSPLHF.

J is TRBJ2-3 and V is TRBV5-1; D is perhaps TRBD1 (7 bases). Germline V gene sequence: CDR1 SGHRS, CDR2 YFSETQ. This CDR3 has 15 amino acids. V lost 4 bases to trimming and J lost 6 bases, with 18 bases between them. The CDR3 DNA is TGCGCCAGCAGCATCGGGTCCAGGGGGAGGGATACGCAGTATTTT. As protein: CASSIGSRGRDTQYF.

This chain uses TRBV7-9 with TRBJ2-1, with 8 bases aligning to TRBD2. V trimming: 2 bases; J trimming: 0 bases; junction bases outside the gene matches: 6. The CDR3 sequence is 17 residues long. From germline, CDR1 is SEHNR and CDR2 FQNEAQ (reference sequence). CDR3 sequence: CASSLPAGDSSYNEQFF. The CDR3 bases are TGTGCCAGCAGCTTACCAGCGGGAGACAGCTCCTACAATGAGCAGTTCTTC.

The CDR3 bases are TGTGCCAGCAGTGTCAGGGTGGTTGGCGAGCAGTACTTC. Its protein product is CASSVRVVGEQYF. V is TRBV6-1 and J is TRBJ2-7, with D possibly TRBD1 on 5 matching bases. CDR3 size: 13 residues. Trimming removed 4 bases from V and 6 bases from J, with 13 bases in between. Per the germline V gene, CDR1 is MNHNS and CDR2 is SASEGT.

This clone was seen a few times. The V call is TRBV5-8, the J call TRBJ1-1; 7 nucleotides line up with TRBD1. This CDR3 comprises 13 residues. Germline assignment: CDR1 SGHTS and CDR2 YDEGEE. V gave up 5 bases and J gave up 5 bases; unmatched junction bases: 6. DNA for the CDR3: TGTGCCAGCAGGCGACCGGGACAGACTGAAGCTTTCTTT. Translated: CASRRPGQTEAFF.

The J gene is TRBJ2-1, the V gene TRBV6-1; D remains ambiguous. CDR3 size: 14 residues. Trimming removed 1 base from V and 6 bases from J, with 10 bases in between. In germline, CDR1 is MNHNS, CDR2 SASEGT. CDR3 amino acids: CASSEVLGPNEQFF. The CDR3 DNA reads TGTGCCAGCAGTGAAGTTTTGGGCCCCAATGAGCAGTTCTTC.